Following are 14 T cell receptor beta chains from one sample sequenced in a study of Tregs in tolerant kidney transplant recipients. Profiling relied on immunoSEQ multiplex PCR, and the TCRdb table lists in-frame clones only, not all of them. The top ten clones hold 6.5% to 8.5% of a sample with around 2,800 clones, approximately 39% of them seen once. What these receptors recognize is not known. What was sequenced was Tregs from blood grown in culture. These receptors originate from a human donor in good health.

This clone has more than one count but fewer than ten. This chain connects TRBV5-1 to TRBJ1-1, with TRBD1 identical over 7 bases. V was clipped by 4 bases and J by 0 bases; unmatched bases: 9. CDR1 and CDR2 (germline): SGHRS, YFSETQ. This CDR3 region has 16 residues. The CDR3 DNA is TGCGCCAGCAGCAGAGAGGGGGCGGAGATGAACACTGAAGCTTTCTTT. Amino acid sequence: CASSREGAEMNTEAFF.

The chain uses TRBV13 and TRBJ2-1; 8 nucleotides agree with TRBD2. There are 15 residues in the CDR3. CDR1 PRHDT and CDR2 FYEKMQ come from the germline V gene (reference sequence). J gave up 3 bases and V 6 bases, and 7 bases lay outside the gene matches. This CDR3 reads CASSWGSGDYNEQFF. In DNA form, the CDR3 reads TGTGCCAGCAGTTGGGGTAGCGGGGACTACAATGAGCAGTTCTTC.

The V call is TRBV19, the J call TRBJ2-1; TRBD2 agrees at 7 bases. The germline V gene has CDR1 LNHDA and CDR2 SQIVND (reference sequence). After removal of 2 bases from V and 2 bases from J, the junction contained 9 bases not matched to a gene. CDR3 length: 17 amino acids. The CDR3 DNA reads TGTGCCAGTAGTATAATCGGGAGAGCGGGAACCTACAATGAGCAGTTCTTC. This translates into CASSIIGRAGTYNEQFF.

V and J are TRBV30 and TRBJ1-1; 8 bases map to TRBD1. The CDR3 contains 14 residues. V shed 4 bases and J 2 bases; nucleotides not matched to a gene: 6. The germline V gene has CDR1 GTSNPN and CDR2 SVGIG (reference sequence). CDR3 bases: TGTGCCTGGACTAACAGGGGGTATAACACTGAAGCTTTCTTT. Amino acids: CAWTNRGYNTEAFF.

The CDR3 DNA follows: TGTGCCAGCAGCGTAGATTTAGAGAACACCGGGGAGCTGTTTTTT. Amino acid sequence: CASSVDLENTGELFF. The rearrangement joins TRBV9 to TRBJ2-2; D is unclear. The CDR3 has 15 amino acids. Germline V lookup: CDR1 SGDLS, CDR2 YYNGEE. V lost 0 bases and J lost 1, with 7 bases in between.

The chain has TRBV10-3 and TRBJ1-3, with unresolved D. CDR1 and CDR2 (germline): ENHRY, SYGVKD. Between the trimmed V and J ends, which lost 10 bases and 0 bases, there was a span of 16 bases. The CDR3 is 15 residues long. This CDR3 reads CASKDARISGNTIYF. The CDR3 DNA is TGTGCCAGCAAGGACGCTAGGATCTCTGGAAACACCATATATTTT.

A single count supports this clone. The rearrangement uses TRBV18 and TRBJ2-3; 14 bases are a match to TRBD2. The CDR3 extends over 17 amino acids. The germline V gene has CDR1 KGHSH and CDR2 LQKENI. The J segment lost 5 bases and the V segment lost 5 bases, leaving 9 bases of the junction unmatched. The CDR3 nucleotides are TGTGCCAGCTCAGCACGACTAGCGGGAGGGTGGAAAGATACGCAGTATTTT. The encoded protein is CASSARLAGGWKDTQYF.

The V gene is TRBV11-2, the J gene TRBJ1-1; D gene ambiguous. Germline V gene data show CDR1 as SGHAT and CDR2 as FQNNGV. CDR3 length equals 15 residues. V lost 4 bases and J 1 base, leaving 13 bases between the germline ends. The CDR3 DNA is TGTGCCAGCAGCTCCCTTCGGGCCCCGAACACTGAAGCTTTCTTT. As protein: CASSSLRAPNTEAFF.

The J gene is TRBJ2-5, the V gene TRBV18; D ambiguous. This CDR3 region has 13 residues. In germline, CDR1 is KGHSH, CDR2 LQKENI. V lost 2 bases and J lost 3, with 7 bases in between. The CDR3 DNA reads TGTGCCAGCTCACCATGGAACAAAGAGACCCAGTACTTC. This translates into CASSPWNKETQYF.

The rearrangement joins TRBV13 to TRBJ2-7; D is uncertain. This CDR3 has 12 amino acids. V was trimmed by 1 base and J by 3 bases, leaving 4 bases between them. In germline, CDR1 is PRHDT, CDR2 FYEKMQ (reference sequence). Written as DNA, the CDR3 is TGTGCCAGCAGCTTAGCGGGCTACGAGCAGTACTTC. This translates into CASSLAGYEQYF.

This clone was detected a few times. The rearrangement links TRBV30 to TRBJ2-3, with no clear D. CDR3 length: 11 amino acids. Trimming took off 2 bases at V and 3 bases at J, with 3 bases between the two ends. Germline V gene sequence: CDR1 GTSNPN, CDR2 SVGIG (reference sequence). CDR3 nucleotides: TGTGCCTGGAGTTGGACAGATACGCAGTATTTT. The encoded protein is CAWSWTDTQYF.

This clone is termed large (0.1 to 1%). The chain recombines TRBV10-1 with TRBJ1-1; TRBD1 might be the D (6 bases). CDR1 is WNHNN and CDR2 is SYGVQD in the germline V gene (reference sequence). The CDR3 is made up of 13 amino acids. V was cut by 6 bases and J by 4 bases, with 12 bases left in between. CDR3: CASSQGLTTEAFF. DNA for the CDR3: TGCGCCAGCAGCCAGGGGTTGACCACTGAAGCTTTCTTT.

CDR3 DNA sequence: TGCGCCAGCAGCTTGGACTCTAGGGAGTACGAGCAGTACTTC. It specifies CASSLDSREYEQYF. The V and J genes are TRBV5-1 and TRBJ2-7; D is possibly TRBD2 (5 bases). CDR3 length: 14 amino acids. V was cut by 0 bases and J by 4 bases, with 11 bases left in between. CDR1 is SGHRS, CDR2 YFSETQ, per germline.

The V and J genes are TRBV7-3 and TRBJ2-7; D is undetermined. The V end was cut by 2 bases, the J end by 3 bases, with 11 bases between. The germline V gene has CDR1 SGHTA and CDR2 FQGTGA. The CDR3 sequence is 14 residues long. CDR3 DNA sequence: TGTGCCAGCAGCTTAGGGGTGACGGGCTACGAGCAGTACTTC. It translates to CASSLGVTGYEQYF.